The source of this T cell receptor (beta chain) is a study of blood T cell repertoires in COVID-19. Study-wide background: Nucleic acid was either cDNA or gDNA, and it came from T cells, B-cell-depleted T cells, or PBMCs.

Some clones are missing from TCRdb's copy, which holds only in-frame ones; the method was immunoSEQ multiplex PCR. The sample records some 150,000 clones, more than 70% being singletons. The CDR3 sequence is 13 residues long. The germline CDR1 and CDR2 sequences are SGHDT and YYEEEE. With V trimmed by 4 bases and J by 4 bases, 4 bases remained unmatched. The receptor's source is a woman in her sixties with acute or convalescent COVID-19. Sequencing used peripheral blood. The chain uses TRBV5-6 and TRBJ1-2; 7 positions match TRBD1. The CDR3 region is CASSPTGVYGYTF. In DNA, the CDR3 is TGTGCCAGCAGCCCTACAGGGGTCTATGGCTACACCTTC.